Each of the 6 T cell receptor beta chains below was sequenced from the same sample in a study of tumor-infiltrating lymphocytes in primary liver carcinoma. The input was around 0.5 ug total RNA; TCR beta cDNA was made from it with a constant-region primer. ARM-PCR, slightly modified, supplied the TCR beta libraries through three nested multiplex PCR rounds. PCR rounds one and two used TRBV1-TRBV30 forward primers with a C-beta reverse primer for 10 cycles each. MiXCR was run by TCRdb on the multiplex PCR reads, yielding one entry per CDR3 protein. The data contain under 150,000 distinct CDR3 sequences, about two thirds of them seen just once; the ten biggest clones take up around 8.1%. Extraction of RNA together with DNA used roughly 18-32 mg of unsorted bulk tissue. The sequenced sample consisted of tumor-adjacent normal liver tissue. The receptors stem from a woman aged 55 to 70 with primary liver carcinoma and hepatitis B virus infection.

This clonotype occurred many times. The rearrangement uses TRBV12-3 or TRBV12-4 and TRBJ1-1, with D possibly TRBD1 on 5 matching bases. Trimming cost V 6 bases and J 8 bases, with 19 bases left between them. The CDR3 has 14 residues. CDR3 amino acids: CASSPGAGRREAFF. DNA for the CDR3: TGTGCCAGCAGCCCCGGGGCTGGCCGGCGAGAAGCTTTCTTT.

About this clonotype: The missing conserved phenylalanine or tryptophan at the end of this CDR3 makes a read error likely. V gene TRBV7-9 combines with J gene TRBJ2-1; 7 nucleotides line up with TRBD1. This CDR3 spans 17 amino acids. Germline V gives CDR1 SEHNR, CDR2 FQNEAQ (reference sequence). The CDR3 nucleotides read TGTGTCAGCAGGGGGTTGGACCGACAACGATCCTACAATGAGCAGTTCATC. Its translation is CVSRGLDRQRSYNEQFI.

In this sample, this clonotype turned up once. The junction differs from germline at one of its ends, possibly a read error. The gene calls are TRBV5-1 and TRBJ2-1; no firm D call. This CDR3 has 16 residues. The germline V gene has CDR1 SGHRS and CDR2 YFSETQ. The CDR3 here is CARSLDQQETHNEQFF. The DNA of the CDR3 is TGCGCCAGAAGCTTGGACCAGCAGGAGACTCACAATGAGCAGTTCTTC.

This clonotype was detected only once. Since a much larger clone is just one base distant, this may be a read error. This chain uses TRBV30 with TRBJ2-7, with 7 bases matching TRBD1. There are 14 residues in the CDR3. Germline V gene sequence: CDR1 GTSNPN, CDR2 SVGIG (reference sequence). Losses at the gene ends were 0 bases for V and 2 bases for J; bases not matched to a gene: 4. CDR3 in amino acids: CAWSVQGKAYEQYV. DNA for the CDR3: TGTGCCTGGAGTGTACAGGGGAAAGCCTACGAGCAGTACGTC.

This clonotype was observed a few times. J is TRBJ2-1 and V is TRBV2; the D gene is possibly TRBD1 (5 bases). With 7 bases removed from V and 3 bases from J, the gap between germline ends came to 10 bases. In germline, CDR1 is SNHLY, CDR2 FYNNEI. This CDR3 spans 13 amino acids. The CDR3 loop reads CASTPDSYNEQFF. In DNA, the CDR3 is TGTGCCAGCACACCTGACAGCTACAATGAGCAGTTCTTC.

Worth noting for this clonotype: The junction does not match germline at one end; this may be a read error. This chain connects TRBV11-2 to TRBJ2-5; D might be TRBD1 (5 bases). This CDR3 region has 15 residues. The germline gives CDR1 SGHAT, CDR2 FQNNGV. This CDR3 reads CASSLRIGEGETQYF. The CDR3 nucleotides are TGTGCCAGTAGCTTAAGGATAGGGGAAGGGGAGACCCAGTACTTC.